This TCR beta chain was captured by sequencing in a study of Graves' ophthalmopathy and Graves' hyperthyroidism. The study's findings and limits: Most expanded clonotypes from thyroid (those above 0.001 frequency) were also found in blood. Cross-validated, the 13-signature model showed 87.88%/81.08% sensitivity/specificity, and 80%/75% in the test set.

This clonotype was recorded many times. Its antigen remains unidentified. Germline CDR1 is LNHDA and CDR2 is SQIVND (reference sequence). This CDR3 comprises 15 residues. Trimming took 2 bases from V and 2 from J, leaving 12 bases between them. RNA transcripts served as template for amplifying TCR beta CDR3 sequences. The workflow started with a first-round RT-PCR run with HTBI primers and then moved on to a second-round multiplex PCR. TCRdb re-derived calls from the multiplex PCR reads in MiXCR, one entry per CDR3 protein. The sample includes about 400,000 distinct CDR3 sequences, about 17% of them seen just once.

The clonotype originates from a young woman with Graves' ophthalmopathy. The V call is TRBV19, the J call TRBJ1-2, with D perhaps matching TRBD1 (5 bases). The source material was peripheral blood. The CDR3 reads CASSIIQDSNYGYTF. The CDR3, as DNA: TGTGCCAGTAGTATAATACAGGACTCCAACTATGGCTACACCTTC.